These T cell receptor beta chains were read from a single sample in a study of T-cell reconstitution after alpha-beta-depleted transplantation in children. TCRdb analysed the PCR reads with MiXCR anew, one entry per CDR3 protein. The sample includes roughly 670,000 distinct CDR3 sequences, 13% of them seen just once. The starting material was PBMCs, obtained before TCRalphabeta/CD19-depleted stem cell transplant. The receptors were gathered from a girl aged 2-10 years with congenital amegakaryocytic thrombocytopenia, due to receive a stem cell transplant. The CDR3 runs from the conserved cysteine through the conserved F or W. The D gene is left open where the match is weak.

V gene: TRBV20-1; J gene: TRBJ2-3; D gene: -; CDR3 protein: CSARERERPDTQYF
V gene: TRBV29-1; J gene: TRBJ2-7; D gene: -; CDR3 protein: CSVEGGLNPYEQYF
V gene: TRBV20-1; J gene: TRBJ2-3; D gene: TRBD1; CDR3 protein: CSAATGDIADTQYF
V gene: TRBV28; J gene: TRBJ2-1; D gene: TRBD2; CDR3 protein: CASVTGGRQDEQFF
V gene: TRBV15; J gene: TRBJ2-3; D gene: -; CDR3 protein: CATSHGGGGQRNTQYF
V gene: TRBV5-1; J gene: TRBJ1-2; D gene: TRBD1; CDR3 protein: CASSLAPDREEDGYTF
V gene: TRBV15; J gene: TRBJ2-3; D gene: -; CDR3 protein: CATSRYVRYTDTQYF
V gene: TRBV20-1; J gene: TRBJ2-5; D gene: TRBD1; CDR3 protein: CSARVRGWETQYF
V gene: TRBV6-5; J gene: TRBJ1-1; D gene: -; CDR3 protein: CASSYRVGEAFF
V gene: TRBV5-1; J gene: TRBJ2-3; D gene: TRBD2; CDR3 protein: CASSFYTSGSRPGSDTQYF
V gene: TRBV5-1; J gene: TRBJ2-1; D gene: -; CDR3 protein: CASSLQGGDYNEQFF
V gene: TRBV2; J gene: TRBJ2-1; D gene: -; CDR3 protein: CASSEILGSARVSYNEQFF
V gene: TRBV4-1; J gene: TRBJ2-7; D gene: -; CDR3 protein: CASSQESRTAGGEQYF
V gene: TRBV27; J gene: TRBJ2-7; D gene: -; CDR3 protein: CASSLIGREQYF
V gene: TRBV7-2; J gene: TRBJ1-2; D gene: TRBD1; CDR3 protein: CASSFLTGGNGYTF
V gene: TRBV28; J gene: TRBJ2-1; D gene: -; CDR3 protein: CASSSGVGSSYNEQFF
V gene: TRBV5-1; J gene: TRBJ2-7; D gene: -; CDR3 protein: CASSLAERTAEIYEQYF
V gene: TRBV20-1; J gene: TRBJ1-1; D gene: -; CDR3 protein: CSAQQHADTEAFF
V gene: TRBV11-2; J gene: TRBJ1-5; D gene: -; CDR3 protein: CASGENQPQHF
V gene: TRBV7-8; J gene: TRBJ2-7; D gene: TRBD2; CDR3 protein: CASSKRLAAGTHEQYF
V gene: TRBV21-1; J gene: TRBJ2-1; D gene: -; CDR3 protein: CASSNGINRGIEYNEQFF
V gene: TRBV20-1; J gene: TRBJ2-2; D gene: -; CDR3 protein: CSARSTWGDTGELFF
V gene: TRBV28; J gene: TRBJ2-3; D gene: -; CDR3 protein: CASSTRQYGGTQYF